The entry below gives a single TCR beta chain sequence along with its context. It lacks a known antigen. No base quality values were provided; no much bigger clone lies one nucleotide off. TCRbeta CDR3 regions were amplified from genomic DNA using the immunoSEQ Assay, a bias-controlled multiplex PCR. As for how the authors treated the data: Within the assay, amplification of reference gene primers was used to estimate how many nucleated cells each sample contained. To quantify the absolute abundance of each unique TCRbeta CDR3 rearrangement, sequence reads were collapsed and filtered. Productive Simpson clonality was computed per sample as the square root of Simpson's diversity index over productive rearrangements. Not all clones reach the TCRdb copy of this immuneACCESS table, which keeps in-frame sequences only. Checked studies attribute under half of the gap to unresolved V genes and leave the rest unexplained. V and J calls and clone size follow that table, whereas D and trimming were derived from the DNA. The sample table records over 120,000 clones; around 86% of these occur just once. The ten largest clones represent more than 8% of the sample.

The record originates from a study of blood T cell repertoires in COVID-19 (dated by TCRdb to between 2020 and 2021). Background for the entire study: Samples covering the acute and convalescent phases of COVID-19 were provided by collaborators in the United States, Italy and Spain. The material from the prospective study consisted of cDNA or gDNA derived from T cells, B-cell-depleted T cells, or PBMCs. The dataset comprised deeply sampled blood TCRbeta repertoires from subjects exposed to, actively infected with, or recovered from COVID-19. The repertoires were made available in a free public database intended to serve as a resource for research on the immune response to SARS-CoV-2. Samples came from the ongoing ImmuneRACE study (first 160 participants) plus 1,254 subjects from 6 global collaborators. The sample metadata nearly always contained a de-identified subject ID, COVID-19 status, age in years and sex. Where available, HLA class I and class II types were taken from metadata supplied by the sample provider and were not determined by assay-based typing. What the authors observed across the whole study: Clinical and demographic metadata were provided uncurated, with the amount varying by source and participant.

For CDR1 and CDR2, the germline V gene (reference sequence) lists LNHDA and SQIVND. The CDR3 contains 16 residues, cysteine and phenylalanine counted. Of all the DNA, just the CDR3 is kept, 48 bases in frame from base 1. V sheds 2 bases and J sheds 3 bases, leaving 17 bases between their ends. Each collaborating institution followed its own protocols to collect whole blood in K2EDTA tubes. For TCRbeta analysis, collaborator samples were shipped as frozen whole blood, as isolated PBMCs, or as DNA extracted from either sample type. The V gene is TRBV19 and the J gene is TRBJ2-7; matching of 6 bases hints at TRBD2 as the D gene. The origin of this receptor is a human donor in a cohort sampled during active COVID-19. Sequenced sample: peripheral blood. The DNA sequence is TGTGCCAGTAGTATAAATACGGGACTGGGGGACTACGAGCAGTACTTC. The translation is CASSINTGLGDYEQYF.